Following are 14 T cell receptor beta chains from one sample sequenced in a study of shared clonotypes between healthy human individuals. The assay was immunoSEQ multiplex PCR, and TCRdb's table has in-frame clones only and misses some. The data contain around 980,000 clones, around three quarters of them singletons. Input material: memory CD4+ T cells from PBMCs. Subset given: CD45RA-negative fraction. The receptors stem from a man younger than 30 in good health. Some clones in this sample may be carry-over from other donors' samples.

This rearrangement joins TRBV7-3 to TRBJ2-1; either TRBD1 or TRBD2 may fit D (5 bases each). Germline CDR1 and CDR2: SGHTA and FQGTGA. CDR3 size: 14 residues. The germline V and J ends were trimmed by 5 bases and 4 bases, with 12 bases remaining between them. This CDR3 reads CASSPTGPYNEQFF. CDR3 nucleotides: TGTGCCAGCAGCCCGACGGGACCATACAATGAGCAGTTCTTC. Based on the CDR3 plus reference TRBV7-3 and TRBJ2-1, the full variable domain is GAGVSQTPSNKVTEKGKYVELRCDPISGHTALYWYRQSLGQGPEFLIYFQGTGAADDSGLPNDRFFAVRPEGSVSTLKIQRTERGDSAVYLCASSPTGPYNEQFFGPGTRLTVL.

This sequence joins TRBV30 and TRBJ1-2; D remains ambiguous. This CDR3 region has 11 residues. Germline V gene data show CDR1 as GTSNPN and CDR2 as SVGIG (reference sequence). Trimming left V 3 bases short and J 9 bases short, with 11 bases between. CDR3 sequence reads: CAWRHDTRYTF. DNA of the CDR3: TGTGCCTGGAGGCATGACACCCGCTACACCTTC.

As for this clone: Other nucleotide sequences in the sample specify the same CDR3. This rearrangement joins TRBV9 to TRBJ2-1; unclear D gene. Germline V CDR1 and CDR2: SGDLS, YYNGEE. The CDR3 is 15 amino acids. The V and J ends lost 4 bases and 1 base respectively, with 12 bases between them. DNA for the CDR3: TGTGCCAGCAGCCCCCTGTCTGGTTCCTACAATGAGCAGTTCTTC. Residues: CASSPLSGSYNEQFF.

This chain joins TRBV6-6 and TRBJ1-4; possible D gene TRBD1, 6 bases. The V end was cut by 6 bases, the J end by 5 bases, with 13 bases between. The germline CDR1 and CDR2 sequences are MNHNY and SVGAGI (reference sequence). The CDR3 is 14 residues long. The CDR3 region is CASRHREKNEKLFF. Here the CDR3 DNA reads TGTGCCAGCAGACACAGGGAGAAGAATGAAAAACTGTTTTTT.

This chain connects TRBV5-1 to TRBJ2-3, with 8 bases fitting TRBD2. This CDR3 is built from 17 residues. CDR1 is SGHRS, CDR2 YFSETQ, per germline. The V gene end was trimmed by 0 bases and the J gene end by 2 bases; junction bases not matched to a gene: 8. The CDR3 is CASSLEGTRGITDTQYF. The CDR3 DNA follows: TGCGCCAGCAGCTTGGAAGGGACTAGAGGGATCACAGATACGCAGTATTTT. Based on the CDR3 plus reference TRBV5-1 and TRBJ2-3, the full variable domain is KAGVTQTPRYLIKTRGQQVTLSCSPISGHRSVSWYQQTPGQGLQFLFEYFSETQRNKGNFPGRFSGRQFSNSRSEMNVSTLELGDSALYLCASSLEGTRGITDTQYFGPGTRLTVL.

This clone was counted once. The chain is built from TRBV7-2 and TRBJ2-7; 9 nucleotides agree with TRBD1. This CDR3 has 14 residues. Germline V gene lookup returns CDR1 SGHTA and CDR2 FQGNSA. Unmatched junction bases numbered 5, after V lost 4 bases and J lost 4 bases. CDR3 sequence: CASSSHRGPYEQYF. CDR3 nucleotide sequence: TGTGCCAGCAGCTCCCACAGGGGGCCATACGAGCAGTACTTC.

The chain employs TRBV4-3 and TRBJ2-3; D remains unclear. The germline V and J ends were trimmed by 0 bases and 6 bases, with 25 bases remaining between them. The CDR3 has 19 residues. The germline gives CDR1 LGHNA, CDR2 YSLEER. The CDR3 here is CASSQDPRQTSPPRDTQYF. In DNA form, the CDR3 reads TGCGCCAGCAGCCAAGATCCCAGGCAGACATCCCCACCACGGGATACGCAGTATTTT.

About this clone itself: A junction boundary mismatches the germline segment, possibly from a read error. This specimen includes other DNA sequences encoding the same CDR3. The V gene is TRBV9, the J gene TRBJ2-3; tentatively, D is TRBD2 (6 bases). The CDR3 spans 13 residues. CDR1 and CDR2 from the germline V gene are SGDLS and YYNGEE. CDR3 in DNA: TGTGCCAGCAGCGTGAGCCTAGCGAGTACGCAGTATTTC. Encoded protein: CASSVSLASTQYF.

V is TRBV30 and J is TRBJ2-1; D ambiguous. CDR3 length: 10 residues. From germline, CDR1 is GTSNPN and CDR2 SVGIG (reference sequence). Deletions cut 8 bases from V and 7 bases from J, with 9 bases between. CDR3 bases: TGTGCCACGTCCCAGAATGAGCAGTTCTTC. This codes for CATSQNEQFF.

The chain combines TRBV6-1 with TRBJ2-1; tentatively, D is TRBD1 (6 bases). In germline, CDR1 is MNHNS, CDR2 SASEGT. Between the trimmed V and J ends, which lost 9 bases and 0 bases, there was a span of 15 bases. The CDR3 sequence is 15 residues long. In DNA, the CDR3 is TGTGCCAGAAACAGGGATCCTACCTCCTACAATGAGCAGTTCTTC. It is translated as CARNRDPTSYNEQFF.

The gene calls are TRBV6-6 and TRBJ1-5, with D perhaps TRBD1 (6 bases). The germline gives CDR1 MNHNY, CDR2 SVGAGI (reference sequence). This CDR3 spans 15 amino acids. V was pared by 6 bases and J by 6 bases, with 18 bases between. The CDR3 DNA reads as TGTGCCAGCAGCCTCAGACAGGCCCCCCCTCAGCCCCAGCATTTT. Translated: CASSLRQAPPQPQHF.

The rearrangement uses TRBV6-4 and TRBJ2-3; the D gene is possibly TRBD2 (6 bases). CDR1 is MRHNA, CDR2 SNTAGT, per germline. CDR3 size: 14 residues. Trimming shortened V by 6 bases and J by 0 bases, and 10 bases separated the two germline ends. The CDR3 region has the DNA TGTGCCAGCAGCGAAGGGACTAGCACAGATACGCAGTATTTT. Its protein product is CASSEGTSTDTQYF.

The chain joins TRBV7-9 to TRBJ2-3; TRBD2 is a possible D gene (5 bases). The germline V gene encodes CDR1 SEHNR and CDR2 FQNEAQ (reference sequence). The CDR3 runs to 17 residues. V shed 5 bases and J shed 2 bases, with 20 bases lying between them. CDR3 DNA: TGTGCCAGCAGCCCCCGGAGGAGAGCGGTATCCACAGATACGCAGTATTTT. Translating gives CASSPRRRAVSTDTQYF.

The chain joins TRBV5-4 to TRBJ2-4; 7 positions match TRBD1. The J segment lost 8 bases and the V segment lost 3 bases, leaving 5 bases of the junction unmatched. Germline CDR1 SGHNT, CDR2 YYREEE (reference sequence). The CDR3 spans 13 residues. This CDR3 is CASSWDRGDIQYF. In DNA, the CDR3 is TGTGCCAGCAGCTGGGACAGAGGGGACATTCAGTACTTC.